Listed here are 20 T cell receptor beta chains from one sample, sequenced in a study of control samples from healthy donors and cancer patients. Some clones are missing from TCRdb's copy, which holds only in-frame ones; the method was immunoSEQ multiplex PCR. The sample shows roughly 99,000 clones, around 80% of them seen only once. Specimen: blood. The receptors here all came from a man in his 60s in good health.

V usage is TRBV5-8 and J usage is TRBJ2-5, with D perhaps given as TRBD1 or TRBD2 (5 bases each). V shed 4 bases and J shed 1 base, with 8 bases lying between them. CDR1 is SGHTS and CDR2 is YDEGEE in the germline V gene. The CDR3 length is 13 residues. The CDR3 region is CASSRGLQETQYF. The CDR3 DNA follows: TGTGCCAGCAGCCGGGGCCTCCAAGAGACCCAGTACTTC.

The chain has TRBV5-4 and TRBJ2-5; 8 positions match TRBD2. The CDR3 sequence is 15 residues long. Trimming took 2 bases from V and 0 from J; bases not matched to a gene: 3. Per germline, CDR1 SGHNT and CDR2 YYREEE (reference sequence). This chain's CDR3 is CASSLTSGYQETQYF. The CDR3 nucleotides read TGTGCCAGCAGCTTAACTAGCGGCTACCAAGAGACCCAGTACTTC.

The CDR3 DNA reads as TGTGCCAGCAGCCTGAGCTGGAGGGGGACTGGTCAGCCCCAGCATTTT. Its protein product is CASSLSWRGTGQPQHF. J is TRBJ1-5 and V is TRBV5-6, with D maybe TRBD1 (6 bases). Germline V CDR1 and CDR2: SGHDT, YYEEEE. CDR3 length equals 16 residues. The V gene lost 4 bases and the J gene lost 6 bases, with 20 bases spanning the gap.

The chain couples TRBV7-9 to TRBJ2-1; 9 nucleotides match TRBD2. The CDR3 extends over 15 amino acids. V gave up 5 bases and J gave up 5 bases; unmatched junction bases: 7. CDR1 and CDR2 (germline): SEHNR, FQNEAQ (reference sequence). CDR3 bases: TGTGCCAGCAGCGCAATGGGACTAGCCCACAATGAGCAGTTCTTC. Amino acids: CASSAMGLAHNEQFF.

The V call is TRBV5-4, the J call TRBJ2-2, with 7 bases identical to TRBD1. Germline lookup yields CDR1 SGHNT and CDR2 YYREEE (reference sequence). V gave up 4 bases and J gave up 1 base; unmatched junction bases: 4. This CDR3 has 15 amino acids. The CDR3 DNA follows: TGTGCCAGCAGCCCCGGACAGGTGAACACCGGGGAGCTGTTTTTT. It encodes CASSPGQVNTGELFF.

This chain joins TRBV4-1 and TRBJ2-5; 8 bases match TRBD2. After removal of 1 base from V and 4 bases from J, the junction contained 8 bases not matched to a gene. From germline, CDR1 is MGHRA and CDR2 YSYEKL. The CDR3 spans 16 residues. CDR3 DNA sequence: TGCGCCAGCAGCCAAGGCCGGGGGGGAGGAGGAGAGACCCAGTACTTC. Its protein product is CASSQGRGGGGETQYF.

CDR3 DNA sequence: TGTGCCAGTACCCGGGAAGCGGGGTACCACAATGAGCAGTTCTTC. Its protein is CASTREAGYHNEQFF. The chain is built from TRBV19 and TRBJ2-1; TRBD2 aligns across 7 bases. From germline, CDR1 is LNHDA and CDR2 SQIVND (reference sequence). Losses at the gene ends were 7 bases for V and 5 bases for J; bases not matched to a gene: 11. The CDR3 runs to 15 residues.

This clone was counted a single time. This rearrangement joins TRBV6-1 to TRBJ2-3; 9 nucleotides line up with TRBD2. With 3 bases clipped from V and 3 bases from J, the junction kept 7 bases outside the gene matches. CDR1 and CDR2 from the germline V gene are MNHNS and SASEGT. The CDR3 runs 16 residues. The CDR3 sequence: CASSDPFSGGTDTQYF. DNA for the CDR3: TGTGCCAGCAGTGATCCCTTTAGCGGGGGAACAGATACGCAGTATTTT.

The V call is TRBV6-1, the J call TRBJ2-5, with TRBD2 matching 12 bases. This CDR3 spans 16 amino acids. With V trimmed by 2 bases and J by 5 bases, 6 bases remained unmatched. Germline values: CDR1 MNHNS, CDR2 SASEGT. CDR3 sequence: CASSETGLAGRETQYF. In DNA, the CDR3 is TGTGCCAGCAGTGAAACCGGACTAGCGGGAAGGGAGACCCAGTACTTC.

The chain couples TRBV7-8 to TRBJ2-7; the D gene could be TRBD1 or TRBD2 (5 bases each). Germline lookup yields CDR1 SGHVS and CDR2 FQNEAQ. The CDR3 covers 12 residues. V was pared by 4 bases and J by 9 bases, with 13 bases between. The CDR3: CASSSRDPGQYF. The CDR3 bases are TGTGCCAGCAGCTCCCGGGACCCCGGGCAGTACTTC. Full variable domain (missing parts from reference TRBV7-8 and TRBJ2-7): GAGVSQSPRYKVAKRGQDVALRCDPISGHVSLFWYQQALGQGPEFLTYFQNEAQLDKSGLPSDRFFAERPEGSVSTLKIQRTQQEDSAVYLCASSSRDPGQYFGPGTRLTVT.

This clone was found a few times. CDR3 loop: CASSPSGRGYEQYF. CDR3 bases: TGTGCCAGCAGCCCTAGCGGGAGAGGGTACGAGCAGTACTTC. The chain employs TRBV3-1 (or the pseudogene TRBV3-2) and TRBJ2-7; 10 nucleotides agree with TRBD2. Trimming took 4 bases from V and 4 from J; bases not matched to a gene: 4. Germline V lookup: CDR1 LGHDT, CDR2 YNNKEL (reference sequence). The CDR3 extends over 14 amino acids.

This rearrangement joins TRBV2 to TRBJ2-7; D may be TRBD2 (6 bases). The CDR3 runs 12 residues. CDR1 is SNHLY and CDR2 is FYNNEI in the germline V gene. The CDR3 nucleotides read TGTGCATTGACTAGGACACGGCTCGAGCAGTACTTC. Its translation: CALTRTRLEQYF.

The chain carries TRBV9 and TRBJ1-2; no definite D call. V was pared by 0 bases and J by 1 base, with 7 bases between. This CDR3 has 14 residues. CDR1 and CDR2 (germline): SGDLS, YYNGEE. The CDR3 sequence: CASSVDLSNYGYTF. The CDR3 nucleotides are TGTGCCAGCAGCGTAGATCTCAGTAACTATGGCTACACCTTC.

This clone was picked up a small number of times. The chain is built from TRBV20-1 and TRBJ2-7; D is uncertain. This CDR3 contains 10 residues. CDR1 is DFQATT, CDR2 SNEGSKA, per germline (reference sequence). Trimming removed 6 bases from V and 5 bases from J, with 8 bases in between. The CDR3 region has the DNA TGCAGTGCCGCTCGAAACGAGCAGTACTTC. Translated: CSAARNEQYF.

The V and J genes are TRBV19 and TRBJ1-3; possibly TRBD1 for D (6 bases). CDR3 length: 15 amino acids. V lost 7 bases to trimming and J lost 0 bases, with 13 bases between them. Germline CDR1 and CDR2: LNHDA and SQIVND (reference sequence). CDR3 amino acids: CASTEGQYSGNTIYF. The CDR3, as DNA: TGTGCCAGTACTGAAGGACAGTACTCTGGAAACACCATATATTTT.

The chain couples TRBV3-1 (or the pseudogene TRBV3-2) to TRBJ1-2; tentative D call: TRBD1 (5 bases). This CDR3 comprises 14 residues. Germline assignment: CDR1 LGHDT and CDR2 YNNKEL (reference sequence). With 0 bases removed from V and 5 bases from J, the gap between germline ends came to 10 bases. CDR3 DNA sequence: TGTGCCAGCAGCCAAGAAGGGGTTTTTTATGGCTACACCTTC. Protein product: CASSQEGVFYGYTF.

As concerns this clone: Sequence at one end of the junction differs from germline and may be a read error. The chain recombines TRBV7-2 with TRBJ2-7, with TRBD2 as a possible D gene (6 bases). The CDR3 sequence is 16 residues long. CDR1 is SGHTA and CDR2 is FQGNSA in the germline V gene. CDR3 amino acids: CASSLGWGDAFYEQYF. The CDR3 nucleotides read TGTGCCAGCAGTTTAGGTTGGGGGGATGCCTTCTACGAGCAGTACTTC.

The V and J genes are TRBV10-3 and TRBJ1-5; possible D gene TRBD1, 6 bases. CDR1 and CDR2 (germline): ENHRY, SYGVKD. This CDR3 has 14 amino acids. Trimming removed 3 bases at V and 2 bases at J, with 8 bases between. CDR3 sequence (DNA): TGTGCCATCAGTGAAGGGGGGGGCAATCAGCCCCAGCATTTT. Its translation: CAISEGGGNQPQHF.

This chain connects TRBV12-3 or TRBV12-4 to TRBJ1-5; D ambiguous. V was clipped by 4 bases and J by 5 bases, with 9 bases between them. The CDR3 covers 13 residues. CDR3 residues: CASSSETYQPQHF. The DNA of the CDR3 is TGTGCCAGCAGTTCTGAGACTTATCAGCCCCAGCATTTT.

J is TRBJ1-2 and V is TRBV5-1; TRBD1 might be the D (6 bases). This CDR3 is built from 16 residues. The germline gives CDR1 SGHRS, CDR2 YFSETQ. V lost 0 bases and J lost 0, with 12 bases in between. The CDR3 nucleotides are TGCGCCAGCAGCTTGGACAACAGGGCCACTAACTATGGCTACACCTTC. Its protein is CASSLDNRATNYGYTF.